This paragraph reports one T cell receptor (beta chain). This entry belongs to a study of response to subunit inactivated influenza vaccine. TCRdb used MiXCR to reprocess the RT-PCR reads, holding one entry per CDR3 protein. Here the sample spans roughly 650,000 distinct CDR3 sequences, less than 20% being singletons. CDR3 length equals 14 residues. Trimming cost V 3 bases and J 2 bases, with 13 bases left between them. Germline lookup yields CDR1 SQVTM and CDR2 ANQGSEA. Specimen: PBMCs from blood, collected about 11 days after vaccination. The chain carries TRBV29-1 and TRBJ1-2, with D maybe TRBD1 (5 bases). The sequence was obtained from a man aged 50 to 59 who received an inactivated influenza vaccine. This CDR3 is CSVEDGGLNYGYTF. CDR3 coding DNA: TGCAGCGTTGAGGATGGGGGTCTCAACTATGGCTACACCTTC.